This TCR beta chain was sequenced in a study of blood T cell repertoires in COVID-19. Study-wide context: Material from acute and convalescent COVID-19 was sourced from the United States, Italy and Spain.

The CDR3 consists of 12 residues. The V and J ends lost 6 bases and 6 bases, in that order; junction bases with no gene match: 2. Germline CDR1 MGHDK, CDR2 SYGVNS. Assignment of participants to cohorts was predicated upon participant-reported clinical history. Measured with immunoSEQ multiplex PCR; TCRdb has only the in-frame clones, and not every one. The sample lists 470,000 or so clones, approximately 90% occurring once. This clonotype was sampled from a woman aged 18-30 years with acute COVID-19. Sequencing used PBMCs or T cells enriched from blood (not recorded which). This rearrangement joins TRBV25-1 to TRBJ1-2; TRBD1 aligns across 9 bases. CDR3 region: CASSGTGNGYTF. CDR3 nucleotide sequence: TGTGCCAGCAGCGGGACAGGGAATGGCTACACCTTC.